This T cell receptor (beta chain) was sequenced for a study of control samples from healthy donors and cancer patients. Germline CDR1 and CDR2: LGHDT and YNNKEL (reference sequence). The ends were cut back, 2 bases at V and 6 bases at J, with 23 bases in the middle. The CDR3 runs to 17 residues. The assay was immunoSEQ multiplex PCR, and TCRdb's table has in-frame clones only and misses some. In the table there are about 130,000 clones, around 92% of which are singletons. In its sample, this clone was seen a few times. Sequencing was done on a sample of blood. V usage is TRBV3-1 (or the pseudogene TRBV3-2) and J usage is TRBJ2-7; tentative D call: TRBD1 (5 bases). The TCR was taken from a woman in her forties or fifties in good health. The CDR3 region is CASSQWGRTQGSSEQYF. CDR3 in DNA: TGTGCCAGCAGCCAATGGGGCAGGACGCAGGGAAGTTCCGAGCAGTACTTC.